The entry that follows covers one TCR beta chain sequence. No antigen is known for it. No per-base quality is available; no much larger clone lies one base away. The cohort comprised some 730 healthy bone marrow donors. Cohort members were all nominally healthy when sampled, although unrecorded immune exposures were likely present. The donor was CMV seropositive and was included in the group of approximately 310 seropositive cohort members. A peripheral blood sample was collected from each donor, and TCR beta sequencing was performed on peripheral blood mononuclear cells. Genomic DNA was extracted from the blood cell samples with the Qiagen DNeasy Blood Extraction Kit. This sample is drawn from a study of cytomegalovirus exposure and HLA in healthy donors listed by TCRdb under 2017. Study-level background: In an earlier analysis of some 610 of the donors, 276 Gb of sequence data and 90 million to 120 million unique TCR beta sequences from about 179 million T cells were reported. Typing coverage varied by locus: roughly 620-640 donors for A, B, C, DRB1 and DQB1; approximately 520 for DQA1; about 600 for DPA1; more than 450 for DPB1. Rather than using new phenotypic data, the later analysis identified candidate immune exposures from TCR beta sequences and from how often those sequences occurred across donors. Both class I and class II loci were covered by HLA typing, at four-digit resolution. Besides the first cohort of roughly 700 subjects, a separate validation cohort made up of roughly 120 different subjects was used. A later genetic analysis took genome-wide SNP genotypes for about 55% of the roughly 670 donors and used that subset as a discovery cohort. Among roughly 400 genotyped donors of the cohort, an average of about 240,000 unique TCR beta nucleotide sequences was sequenced per donor, of which roughly 18% were non-productive. The genetic ancestry cluster associated with self-reported Caucasian donors included approximately 85% of the roughly 390 genotyped donors. A handful of DR-DQ haplotypes were handled as single units for association and clustering because linkage in the cohort was strong. Donor age, sex, ethnicity and CMV serostatus were collected together with the repertoire data. A later analysis re-examined previously published TCR beta repertoires from 500 to 700 donors and added high-resolution HLA genotyping to investigate patterns of TCR occurrence. To predict cytomegalovirus infection status, the study combined high-throughput TCR immunosequencing, statistical association of individual TCRs with disease status, and machine learning. The study aimed to test whether cataloging public T cell receptors could reveal signatures of past pathogen exposure. Every repertoire in the discovery cohort had been generated on one and the same sequencing platform. To decide whether each TCR beta V gene segment behaved as functional or pseudogenic, an earlier analysis of some 600 of the donors relied on high-throughput TCR beta sequencing. The T cell repertoires of under 750 subjects were profiled by immunosequencing and related to cytomegalovirus serostatus. An early release that covered roughly 600 HLA-typed donors contained approximately 300 gigabases of sequencing data and some 87 million unique TCR sequences. Overall study results and their limits: Specific HLA alleles were associated with roughly 17,000 TCR beta sequences at a false discovery rate of 0.05 in a later analysis. Because HLA typing was missing for some donors at each locus, association tests included only the typed subset. In vitro tests confirmed that three of the cytomegalovirus-associated TCR beta chains recognize cytomegalovirus antigens. The classifier was reported to diagnose cytomegalovirus status with high specificity and sensitivity in both the original and validation cohorts. Correlated functional status among segregating V segments might be attributable to linkage disequilibrium, but an unknown experimental factor could not be ruled out. According to a later analysis, most CMV-associated TCR beta chains appeared to be HLA-restricted, and the HLA associations seemed to be driven largely by CMV exposure. Because counts were too low, 15 or so rarely observed V segments, including chromosome 9 orphons, were excluded from the earlier analysis of several hundred of the donors. Immune exposure information for the cohort was limited to CMV serostatus. When HLA alleles, especially DR and DQ, strongly co-occurred, attributing TCR associations to individual alleles was difficult. According to a later genetic analysis, donors in an Asian-associated ancestry cluster had fewer N-insertions in productive TCRs than the approximately 650-donor mean. An earlier analysis of 587 of the donors showed that most TCR beta V segments appeared in productive rearrangements either about 90% or about 30% of the time, which broadly matched IMGT annotations. Roughly uniform sequencing depth across donors was assumed in presence/absence analyses, although this assumption may not hold. A cluster of highly shared sequence variants was judged likely to be a technical artifact of the sequencing pipeline. Several of the top co-occurrence clusters appeared to be linked to parvovirus B19, influenza, CMV and Epstein-Barr virus, according to a later analysis. In a later genetic analysis, a missense DCLRE1C variant was associated with V-gene and J-gene trimming of TCR beta chains, and the association was replicated in an independent cohort. A total of some 180 TCR beta chains were listed by the study as associated with cytomegalovirus. This cohort had only TCR beta chains sequenced, and the lack of alpha or paired-chain data limited which features could be detected. According to the authors, the approach could potentially be generalized to other disease states and immunological phenotypes. A further reported finding was that TCR beta sequences accurately predicted the HLA-A and HLA-B alleles for most subjects in the first cohort. While some public TCRs were present in many individuals, most TCR sequences turned up only very rarely across donors. A later analysis found that TCR association rates varied across HLA loci, with DRB1 alleles showing the most associated TCRs and HLA-C alleles the fewest. A later analysis found that HLA-associated TCR beta chains were more clonally expanded and had lower generation probabilities than equally common non-associated chains.

The library was prepared using the immunoSEQ multiplex PCR assay. For the multiplex PCR, a mixture combining 60 forward primers for TCR Vbeta segments and 13 reverse primers for TCR Jbeta segments was used. A multiplex PCR assay on genomic DNA amplified the CDR3 region of rearranged TCR beta genes. The Illumina HiSeq System was used to sequence the amplified TCR beta libraries as 87-base-pair reads. The authors' pipeline ran thus. In a later analysis, tens of millions of unique TCR beta chains were counted across the roughly 700 repertoires, and around 10 million of these chains were shared by at least two donors. Raw reads were error-corrected and collapsed into unique sequences by a nearest-neighbor algorithm in which closely related sequences were merged to remove PCR and sequencing errors. Alignment of CDR3 sequences to IMGT reference sequences was used to assign V, D and J gene segments. For a sequence to be retained, a match of at least six nucleotides was required to both a V gene segment and a J gene segment. A rearrangement counted as productive if the CDR3 had no stop codons and remained in frame with V and J, and every other rearrangement counted as non-productive. Following IMGT convention, CDR3 was defined as the stretch from the second conserved V-encoded cysteine up to the conserved J-encoded phenylalanine. The earlier analysis of about 590 of the donors excluded sequences that lacked an unambiguous match to a single V gene segment. An earlier analysis of 450 to 650 of the donors called V segments functional above 56.7% productive rearrangements and segregating when the between-donor standard deviation exceeded 5%. A statistical classification framework was built to diagnose cytomegalovirus status from the catalog of TCR beta chain sequences. A later analysis assigned V and J genes by comparing TCR nucleotide sequences with IMGT/GENE-DB human TR gene sequences. A later analysis assigned CDR3 sequences and most-parsimonious VDJ recombination scenarios with the TCRdist pipeline. A later analysis defined each TCR beta chain by its CDR3 amino acid sequence plus V-gene family, and excluded reads lacking a unique V-gene family. As a way to deal with suspected cross-contamination and a sequencing artifact, a later analysis dropped approximately 570 nucleotide sequences that were highly shared and had low generation probability. For each public chain, a later analysis derived a clonal expansion index from normalized ranks of inferred template counts within each repertoire. Generation probabilities in a later analysis came from a VDJ recombination model fitted to out-of-frame rearrangements, and those results were checked against IGoR. In a later analysis, TCR-TCR, TCR-HLA and TCR-CMV co-occurrence was scored with hypergeometric tests, and a repertoire-size bias correction was applied to TCR pairs. A later analysis estimated false discovery rates by permuting HLA or CMV assignments 20 times. In a later analysis, co-occurring TCRs were grouped using DBSCAN, with TCRdist sequence similarity added in when clustering inside HLA-allele-positive subsets. Co-occurrence clustering excluded repertoires with fewer than 30,000 or more than 120,000 public chains, plus five with anomalous nucleotide sharing. TCRdb obtained this table from immuneACCESS and retained in-frame rearrangements with V and J assigned. These tables miss some clones; where compared with another copy, unresolved V genes account for less than half of the shortfall, and the remainder is unexplained. V and J calls and clone size are those listed in that table; D and trimming were worked out from the DNA. The sample has over 150,000 clones on record, roughly 77% of them singletons. Of the sample, 1% falls within the top ten clones.

The sequence was collected from a woman aged 45-60 years in good health and CMV-seropositive. Source material: PBMCs.

The sequenced DNA: TGCAGTGCTTTCGACCGGGGGCCCCAGCATTTT. Translated, it gives CSAFDRGPQHF. The chain is assembled from TRBV20-1 and TRBJ1-5, with no D gene named confidently. From its cysteine to its phenylalanine, the CDR3 spans 11 amino acids. Only the CDR3 DNA is retained, 33 bases long and in frame from the first base. CDR1 and CDR2 (DFQATT, SNEGSKA) derive from the germline V gene (reference sequence). Relative to germline, V is 5 bases shorter and J is 9 bases shorter, with 11 bases between their ends.